This T cell receptor (beta chain) is from a study of shared clonotypes between healthy human individuals. Germline V gives CDR1 SGHNT, CDR2 YYREEE (reference sequence). Unmatched junction bases numbered 2, after V lost 4 bases and J lost 2 bases. The CDR3 runs to 14 residues. The naive CD8 population came from CD45RO-negative cells selected for CCR7, without terminally differentiated effector memory CD45RA+ cells. Using immunoSEQ multiplex PCR, the repertoire was profiled, and TCRdb retains in-frame clones only, with some absent. The table lists about 2 million clones, approximately 94% of them singletons.

This TCR was sampled from a young man in good health. The material sequenced was naive CD8+ T cells sorted from blood. This sequence joins TRBV5-4 and TRBJ1-3; 8 bases fit TRBD1. The CDR3 is CASSQDRAGNTIYF. Written as DNA, the CDR3 is TGTGCCAGCAGCCAGGACAGGGCTGGAAACACCATATATTTT.